Shown below are 3 T cell receptor beta chains from a single sample sequenced in a study of blood T cell repertoires in COVID-19. The data were produced by immunoSEQ multiplex PCR, yet TCRdb's version contains in-frame clones alone and is incomplete. The sample yields around 12,000 clones, 80% to 90% seen once. The sequenced sample consisted of peripheral blood. The receptors here all came from a human donor in a cohort sampled during active COVID-19.

The chain recombines TRBV11-2 with TRBJ2-2, with D perhaps matching TRBD1 (5 bases). The CDR3 has 19 residues. CDR1 SGHAT and CDR2 FQNNGV come from the germline V gene. The V end lost 2 bases, the J end lost 2 bases, and 21 bases lay between the germline ends. CDR3 coding DNA: TGTGCCAGCAGCTTAACGAGGCAGGGCCTCCCTTTCAACACCGGGGAGCTGTTTTTT. This gives the protein CASSLTRQGLPFNTGELFF.

The count of this clone is one. This chain connects TRBV10-3 to TRBJ2-7, with D possibly being TRBD2 (5 bases). The CDR3 runs to 19 residues. With 2 bases removed from V and 2 bases from J, the gap between germline ends came to 25 bases. In germline, CDR1 is ENHRY, CDR2 SYGVKD. CDR3 in amino acids: CAISEPPGRRANRPYEQYF. In DNA, the CDR3 is TGTGCCATCAGTGAGCCCCCGGGCCGGCGGGCAAACCGGCCCTACGAGCAGTACTTC.

The J gene is TRBJ2-5, the V gene TRBV11-3; TRBD2 is a possible D gene (7 bases). Germline V gene sequence: CDR1 SGHNT, CDR2 YENEEA. The CDR3 has 15 residues. V was cut by 5 bases and J by 3 bases, with 16 bases left in between. The CDR3 sequence: CASSTGTTRKETQYF. The CDR3 nucleotides are TGTGCCAGCAGCACAGGGACTACAAGGAAAGAGACCCAGTACTTC. The whole variable domain, remainder taken from reference TRBV11-3 and TRBJ2-5, is EAGVVQSPRYKIIEKKQPVAFWCNPISGHNTLYWYLQNLGQGPELLIRYENEEAVDDSQLPKDRFSAERLKGVDSTLKIQPAELGDSAVYLCASSTGTTRKETQYFGPGTRLLVL.